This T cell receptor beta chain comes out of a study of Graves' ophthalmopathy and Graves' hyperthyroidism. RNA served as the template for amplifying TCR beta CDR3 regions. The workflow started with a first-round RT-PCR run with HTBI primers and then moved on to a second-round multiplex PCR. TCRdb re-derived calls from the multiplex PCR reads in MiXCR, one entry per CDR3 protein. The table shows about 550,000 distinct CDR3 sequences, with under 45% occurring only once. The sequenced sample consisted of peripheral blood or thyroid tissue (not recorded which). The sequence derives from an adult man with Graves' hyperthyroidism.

The CDR3, as DNA: TGTGCCAGCAGCCGAGGACATACTGAAGCTTTCTTT. Protein: CASSRGHTEAFF. V and J are TRBV3-1 and TRBJ1-1, with D perhaps TRBD1 (5 bases). From germline, CDR1 is LGHDT and CDR2 YNNKEL (reference sequence). The V gene lost 4 bases and the J gene lost 5 bases, with 8 bases spanning the gap. This CDR3 contains 12 residues.